These 17 T cell receptor beta chains share one sample of origin, sequenced in a study of T cells in localized non-small cell lung cancer. Produced via immunoSEQ multiplex PCR; TCRdb's table is partial and in-frame only. The table lists 50,000 to 60,000 clones, around 82% of them singletons. Here the sequenced sample was PBMCs, taken before any cancer treatment. These receptors were taken from a woman aged 35 to 70 with stage II lung adenocarcinoma.

The chain uses TRBV5-4 and TRBJ2-7; D gene ambiguous. CDR3 length equals 11 residues. The V gene's germline CDR1 is SGHNT and CDR2 YYREEE (reference sequence). V was cut by 4 bases and J by 2 bases, with 4 bases left in between. The CDR3 DNA follows: TGTGCCAGCAGCATAGCCTACGAGCAGTACTTC. Residues: CASSIAYEQYF.

The chain is built from TRBV4-1 and TRBJ2-1; the D is unclear. Germline CDR1 reads MGHRA; CDR2 reads YSYEKL. V lost 0 bases to trimming and J lost 1 base, with 7 bases between them. The CDR3 consists of 15 residues. The CDR3 region is CASSQDGLSYNEQFF. As DNA, the CDR3 is TGCGCCAGCAGCCAAGATGGGTTATCCTACAATGAGCAGTTCTTC.

The CDR3 sequence: CASSLGQGGDEQFF. DNA for the CDR3: TGCGCCAGCAGCTTGGGACAGGGAGGGGATGAGCAGTTCTTC. The gene calls are TRBV5-1 and TRBJ2-1; D possibly matches TRBD1 or TRBD2 (7 bases each). There are 14 residues in the CDR3. Germline lookup yields CDR1 SGHRS and CDR2 YFSETQ. V gave up 0 bases and J gave up 8 bases, with 12 bases separating them.

V usage is TRBV7-9 and J usage is TRBJ1-4; the match to TRBD1 covers 7 bases. In germline, CDR1 is SEHNR, CDR2 FQNEAQ (reference sequence). The CDR3 spans 16 residues. The J segment lost 0 bases and the V segment lost 5 bases, leaving 6 bases of the junction unmatched. DNA of the CDR3: TGTGCCAGCAGCCCCCGACAGGGAGCAACTAATGAAAAACTGTTTTTT. Translated, it gives CASSPRQGATNEKLFF.

The chain carries TRBV9 and TRBJ1-1, with D perhaps matching TRBD1 (5 bases). CDR1 and CDR2 from the germline V gene are SGDLS and YYNGEE. The CDR3 has 14 amino acids. V gave up 3 bases and J gave up 7 bases, with 16 bases separating them. The CDR3 DNA follows: TGTGCCAGCAGCGACCCGGGGCTTAGGGGTGAAGCTTTCTTT. This encodes CASSDPGLRGEAFF.

This chain's CDR3 is CASSSSHTQNTEAFF. The DNA of the CDR3 is TGTGCCAGCAGCTCATCCCATACTCAGAACACTGAAGCTTTCTTT. The V and J genes are TRBV7-3 and TRBJ1-1; D not resolved. The ends were cut back, 4 bases at V and 1 base at J, with 13 bases in the middle. CDR1 is SGHTA and CDR2 is FQGTGA in the germline V gene. This CDR3 region has 15 residues.

V is TRBV7-2 and J is TRBJ1-2, with D unclear. The length of the CDR3 is 16 residues. Germline V gives CDR1 SGHTA, CDR2 FQGNSA. V was cut by 5 bases and J by 11 bases, with 27 bases left in between. The CDR3 DNA reads as TGTGCCAGCAGCCTCTCTTTCCCGGGCCAGAGTCTTGATTACACCTTC. Protein product: CASSLSFPGQSLDYTF. Complete variable domain (other parts from reference TRBV7-2 and TRBJ1-2): GAGVSQSPSNKVTEKGKDVELRCDPISGHTALYWYRQSLGQGLEFLIYFQGNSAPDKSGLPSDRFSAERTGGSVSTLTIQRTQQEDSAVYLCASSLSFPGQSLDYTFGSGTRLTVV.

The chain recombines TRBV9 with TRBJ2-5; 8 bases match TRBD2. Trimming at V came to 5 bases and at J to 5 bases, leaving 8 bases not matched to a gene. From germline, CDR1 is SGDLS and CDR2 YYNGEE. This CDR3 is built from 14 residues. This CDR3 is CASSLSSGGETQYF. In DNA, the CDR3 is TGTGCCAGCAGTCTGTCCAGCGGGGGTGAGACCCAGTACTTC.

The rearrangement joins TRBV4-1 to TRBJ1-5; perhaps TRBD1 as D (5 bases). The V end was cut by 0 bases, the J end by 9 bases, with 6 bases between. This CDR3 spans 12 amino acids. CDR1 MGHRA and CDR2 YSYEKL come from the germline V gene. CDR3 loop: CASSQDDRPQHF. DNA for the CDR3: TGCGCCAGCAGCCAAGACGACAGGCCCCAGCATTTT.

The gene calls are TRBV7-2 and TRBJ1-1; D is uncertain. This CDR3 contains 13 residues. V lost 5 bases, J lost 4 bases, and 11 bases lay in between. The V gene's germline CDR1 is SGHTA and CDR2 FQGNSA. CDR3 sequence reads: CASSPSRATEAFF. CDR3 DNA: TGTGCCAGCAGCCCTTCGCGGGCCACTGAAGCTTTCTTT. The full variable domain, with the rest looked up from reference TRBV7-2 and TRBJ1-1, is GAGVSQSPSNKVTEKGKDVELRCDPISGHTALYWYRQSLGQGLEFLIYFQGNSAPDKSGLPSDRFSAERTGGSVSTLTIQRTQQEDSAVYLCASSPSRATEAFFGQGTRLTVV.

The rearrangement uses TRBV2 and TRBJ2-5, with TRBD2 matching 15 bases. This CDR3 contains 17 residues. J gave up 1 base and V 8 bases, and 8 bases lay outside the gene matches. CDR1 and CDR2 from the germline V gene are SNHLY and FYNNEI. CDR3 amino acids: CASGGTSGGLAQETQYF. The CDR3 bases are TGTGCCAGCGGAGGGACTAGCGGGGGGCTAGCCCAAGAGACCCAGTACTTC. Full variable domain (missing parts from reference TRBV2 and TRBJ2-5): EPEVTQTPSHQVTQMGQEVILRCVPISNHLYFYWYRQILGQKVEFLVSFYNNEISEKSEIFDDQFSVERPDGSNFTLKIRSTKLEDSAMYFCASGGTSGGLAQETQYFGPGTRLLVL.

The J gene is TRBJ1-2, the V gene TRBV5-4; D is ambiguous. Trimming shortened V by 4 bases and J by 1 base, and 17 bases separated the two germline ends. Germline V gene sequence: CDR1 SGHNT, CDR2 YYREEE (reference sequence). The CDR3 loop spans 16 amino acids. The CDR3 region has the DNA TGTGCCAGCAGCCCCGTCGACGCCCTACTTAACTATGGCTACACCTTC. Translated: CASSPVDALLNYGYTF.

This chain connects TRBV5-6 to TRBJ2-7, with 7 bases lining up with TRBD1. Germline V lookup: CDR1 SGHDT, CDR2 YYEEEE. V dropped 2 bases and J dropped 4; count of bases not matched to a gene: 9. The CDR3 consists of 15 residues. The CDR3 nucleotides are TGTGCCAGCAGCTTTTTGAACAGGGGCGAATACGAGCAGTACTTC. Its protein product is CASSFLNRGEYEQYF.

The chain couples TRBV7-2 to TRBJ1-4; 7 bases align to TRBD1. Germline V gene data show CDR1 as SGHTA and CDR2 as FQGNSA. CDR3 size: 15 residues. With V trimmed by 4 bases and J by 7 bases, 9 bases remained unmatched. The CDR3 DNA follows: TGTGCCAGCAGCTCACTCAGGGGGATTTCTGAAAAACTGTTTTTT. It encodes CASSSLRGISEKLFF. Variable domain in full (rest from reference TRBV7-2 and TRBJ1-4): GAGVSQSPSNKVTEKGKDVELRCDPISGHTALYWYRQSLGQGLEFLIYFQGNSAPDKSGLPSDRFSAERTGGSVSTLTIQRTQQEDSAVYLCASSSLRGISEKLFFGSGTQLSVL.

The chain recombines TRBV28 with TRBJ2-7, with a tentative D call TRBD1 (7 bases). The germline gives CDR1 MDHEN, CDR2 SYDVKM. The CDR3 covers 15 residues. Trimming shortened V by 9 bases and J by 4 bases, and 22 bases separated the two germline ends. The DNA for the CDR3 is TGTGCCAGTTCAGCACGACAGGGAGGCGGGTACGAGCAGTACTTC. This sequence encodes CASSARQGGGYEQYF.

The chain is built from TRBV7-9 and TRBJ1-2, with D unclear. The V and J ends lost 1 base and 6 bases respectively, with 6 bases between them. The CDR3 loop spans 12 amino acids. CDR1 is SEHNR and CDR2 is FQNEAQ in the germline V gene (reference sequence). CDR3 nucleotides: TGTGCCAGCAGCTTAGGGAGTGATGGCTACACCTTC. This sequence encodes CASSLGSDGYTF.

This clone was found once. V gene TRBV7-3 combines with J gene TRBJ1-1; a possible D gene is TRBD1 (6 bases). Trimming took off 1 base at V and 3 bases at J, with 9 bases between the two ends. The CDR3 totals 14 residues. Germline V CDR1 and CDR2: SGHTA, FQGTGA. The CDR3 region has the DNA TGTGCCAGCAGCTTAAATGGGGGCTACACTGAAGCTTTCTTT. Translation: CASSLNGGYTEAFF. Together with reference TRBV7-3 and TRBJ1-1, the CDR3 gives the full variable domain: GAGVSQTPSNKVTEKGKYVELRCDPISGHTALYWYRQSLGQGPEFLIYFQGTGAADDSGLPNDRFFAVRPEGSVSTLKIQRTERGDSAVYLCASSLNGGYTEAFFGQGTRLTVV.